The 23 T cell receptor beta chains given below trace back to one sample, sequenced in a study of T cells in Graves' hyperthyroidism and ophthalmopathy. TCR beta CDR3 regions were amplified from RNA transcripts. The HTBI primer set was used in a first-round RT-PCR of the TCR CDR3. TCRdb reanalysed the multiplex PCR reads using MiXCR and keeps one entry per CDR3 protein. The sample consists of about 290,000 distinct CDR3 sequences, about an eighth of them appearing once. The sequenced material came from blood. These receptor sequences come from a woman aged 40 to 50 with Graves' hyperthyroidism.

This clonotype was observed a few times. The chain is built from TRBV4-2 and TRBJ2-7, with D perhaps matching TRBD2 (6 bases). CDR3 length equals 15 residues. CDR1 and CDR2 (germline): LGHNA, YNFKEQ. The ends were cut back, 1 base at V and 2 bases at J, with 12 bases in the middle. Written as DNA, the CDR3 is TGTGCCAGCAGCCAAGTGGGGAGGCTAACCTACGAGCAGTACTTC. It codes for CASSQVGRLTYEQYF.

This clonotype was picked up many times. The CDR3 here is CSALSGTPNTDTQYF. The CDR3 DNA follows: TGCAGTGCGTTGTCTGGGACTCCCAACACAGATACGCAGTATTTT. The chain employs TRBV20-1 and TRBJ2-3, with D perhaps matching TRBD2 (6 bases). The CDR3 runs to 15 residues. The V and J ends lost 6 bases and 2 bases respectively, with 18 bases between them. Germline V CDR1 and CDR2: DFQATT, SNEGSKA (reference sequence).

The chain uses TRBV6-1 and TRBJ1-2; D unresolved. The V end was cut by 5 bases, the J end by 8 bases, with 21 bases between. The CDR3 is 15 residues long. Germline CDR1 is MNHNS and CDR2 is SASEGT. The CDR3 protein is CASSPPLGSPTGYTF. CDR3 coding DNA: TGTGCCAGCAGTCCTCCTCTGGGCAGTCCTACCGGCTACACCTTC.

In this sample, this clonotype turned up many times. J is TRBJ1-1 and V is TRBV7-9; D is unresolved. The CDR3 consists of 14 residues. V lost 1 base and J 0 bases, leaving 6 bases between the germline ends. In germline, CDR1 is SEHNR, CDR2 FQNEAQ (reference sequence). The CDR3 is CASSLGEVNTEAFF. As DNA, the CDR3 is TGTGCCAGCAGCTTAGGTGAGGTGAACACTGAAGCTTTCTTT.

This chain connects TRBV19 to TRBJ2-7; 9 nucleotides match TRBD1. Germline CDR1 and CDR2: LNHDA and SQIVND (reference sequence). The CDR3 is 16 residues long. Trimming took 4 bases from V and 7 from J; bases not matched to a gene: 14. The CDR3 protein is CASSRWGGQGMSEQYF. Here the CDR3 DNA reads TGTGCCAGTAGTAGGTGGGGGGGACAGGGAATGAGTGAGCAGTACTTC.

The chain has TRBV28 and TRBJ2-7; TRBD2 aligns across 11 bases. CDR3 length: 16 residues. V dropped 2 bases and J dropped 6; count of bases not matched to a gene: 9. Germline CDR1 reads MDHEN; CDR2 reads SYDVKM. In nucleotides, the CDR3 is TGTGCCAGCAGTTTAAATAGCGGGAGGGCCGCGGGCGAGCAGTACTTC. This encodes CASSLNSGRAAGEQYF.

This clonotype has a count of ten or more. The chain combines TRBV5-1 with TRBJ1-1; D is uncertain. The CDR3 is 12 amino acids. Trimming shortened V by 4 bases and J by 4 bases, and 8 bases separated the two germline ends. Looked up from germline, CDR1 is SGHRS and CDR2 is YFSETQ. The CDR3 bases are TGCGCCAGCAGCCTCCAACCCACTGAAGCTTTCTTT. Translation gives CASSLQPTEAFF. Complete variable domain (other parts from reference TRBV5-1 and TRBJ1-1): KAGVTQTPRYLIKTRGQQVTLSCSPISGHRSVSWYQQTPGQGLQFLFEYFSETQRNKGNFPGRFSGRQFSNSRSEMNVSTLELGDSALYLCASSLQPTEAFFGQGTRLTVV.

Of note for this clonotype: One junction end disagrees with the germline gene, perhaps due to a read error. This chain uses TRBV10-2 with TRBJ2-7, with TRBD2 identical over 12 bases. This CDR3 spans 15 amino acids. Germline V gives CDR1 WSHSY, CDR2 SAAADI. The CDR3 sequence: CASRDPSGRAYKQYF. CDR3 nucleotides: TGCGCCAGCAGAGATCCTAGCGGGAGGGCCTACAAGCAGTACTTC.

V gene TRBV20-1 combines with J gene TRBJ2-1, with 13 positions matching TRBD2. The CDR3 has 17 amino acids. Trimming took 1 base from V and 5 from J; bases not matched to a gene: 8. Germline CDR1 reads DFQATT; CDR2 reads SNEGSKA (reference sequence). The CDR3 is CSARGPSGLAGDNEQFF. The CDR3 DNA reads as TGCAGTGCTAGAGGGCCTTCCGGACTAGCGGGGGACAATGAGCAGTTCTTC.

The table lists this clonotype with many counts. V usage is TRBV14 and J usage is TRBJ1-1; D may be TRBD1 (5 bases). The germline gives CDR1 SGHDN, CDR2 FVKESK. Trimming pared 4 bases from V and 0 bases from J, leaving 21 bases between. The CDR3 length is 18 residues. The CDR3 DNA reads as TGTGCCAGCAGCCGACTTCCGGGGGTGATTCGCATGAACACTGAAGCTTTCTTT. Amino acid sequence: CASSRLPGVIRMNTEAFF.

A few counts support this clonotype. The chain carries TRBV3-1 and TRBJ1-5; tentative D call: TRBD1 (6 bases). Germline V gene data show CDR1 as LGHDT and CDR2 as YNNKEL (reference sequence). Trimming cost V 4 bases and J 7 bases, with 17 bases left between them. The CDR3 covers 15 residues. The CDR3 loop is CASSPSGGARQPQHF. DNA of the CDR3: TGTGCCAGCAGCCCCTCCGGGGGGGCACGACAGCCCCAGCATTTT. Looking up the rest from reference TRBV3-1 and TRBJ1-5 gives the full variable domain: DTAVSQTPKYLVTQMGNDKSIKCEQNLGHDTMYWYKQDSKKFLKIMFSYNNKELIINETVPNRFSPKSPDKAHLNLHINSLELGDSAVYFCASSPSGGARQPQHFGDGTRLSIL.

The chain has TRBV30 and TRBJ2-5; D is perhaps TRBD1 (5 bases). Germline V gene data show CDR1 as GTSNPN and CDR2 as SVGIG (reference sequence). V was clipped by 3 bases and J by 7 bases, with 12 bases between them. The CDR3 sequence is 12 residues long. The chain's CDR3 is CAWRTVAGTQYF. The CDR3 bases are TGTGCCTGGAGGACAGTAGCTGGGACCCAGTACTTC.

This clonotype was seen many times. V is TRBV27 and J is TRBJ1-6; 7 positions match TRBD1. The CDR3 has 14 residues. The trim removed 7 bases at V and 7 bases at J, leaving 7 bases unmatched. CDR1 is MNHEY, CDR2 SMNVEV, per germline (reference sequence). The CDR3 protein is CASNRDSENSPLHF. The CDR3 region has the DNA TGTGCCAGCAATAGGGACAGCGAGAATTCACCCCTCCACTTT.

This clonotype showed up just a few times. The rearrangement joins TRBV10-3 to TRBJ2-1; D possibly matches TRBD1 or TRBD2 (5 bases each). V lost 5 bases and J lost 4, with 12 bases in between. The CDR3 runs 14 residues. Germline V gene lookup returns CDR1 ENHRY and CDR2 SYGVKD. The CDR3 DNA reads TGTGCCATCAGTACCCGGGACGAGTACAATGAGCAGTTCTTC. This encodes CAISTRDEYNEQFF.

This clonotype has only a few counts. This chain joins TRBV6-2 or TRBV6-3 and TRBJ2-7, with a weak D call TRBD2 (6 bases). Per the germline V gene, CDR1 is MNHEY and CDR2 is SVGEGT. There are 14 residues in the CDR3. V lost 6 bases and J lost 4, with 16 bases in between. In nucleotides, the CDR3 is TGTGCCAGCAGATCGGGACTCGCACAATACGAGCAGTACTTC. It codes for CASRSGLAQYEQYF.

Many counts were recorded for this clonotype. The V and J genes are TRBV6-6 and TRBJ2-3; the D gene is possibly TRBD2 (6 bases). V dropped 0 bases and J dropped 0 bases, with 13 bases sitting between them. The CDR3 is 17 residues long. Germline V lookup: CDR1 MNHNY, CDR2 SVGAGI (reference sequence). This CDR3 reads CASSYSIGAGSTDTQYF. CDR3 DNA: TGTGCCAGCAGTTACTCGATAGGGGCGGGGAGCACAGATACGCAGTATTTT.

This sequence joins TRBV7-2 and TRBJ2-1, with a possible D match to TRBD2 (6 bases). The CDR3 totals 16 residues. Trimming left V 5 bases short and J 3 bases short, with 17 bases between. Germline CDR1 is SGHTA and CDR2 is FQGNSA. The CDR3 is CASSGFSGVFYNEQFF. DNA for the CDR3: TGTGCCAGCAGCGGATTTAGCGGAGTTTTCTACAATGAGCAGTTCTTC.

This sequence joins TRBV19 and TRBJ2-1, with a possible D match to TRBD2 (6 bases). Trimming left V 3 bases short and J 10 bases short, with 13 bases between. CDR3 length: 13 residues. Germline V gene sequence: CDR1 LNHDA, CDR2 SQIVND (reference sequence). The CDR3 DNA reads as TGTGCCAGTAGTATCGCCCGACTAGAGGAGCAGTTCTTC. It specifies CASSIARLEEQFF.

This clonotype was seen repeatedly, ten times or more. This chain joins TRBV6-1 and TRBJ2-7, with 10 bases identical to TRBD2. The CDR3 is 18 residues long. Germline trimming cut 7 bases from V and 0 bases from J; bases unmatched to any gene: 15. Germline-derived CDR1 and CDR2 are MNHNS and SASEGT. CDR3: CASKVRWEREGTSYEQYF. DNA of the CDR3: TGTGCCAGCAAGGTTAGATGGGAGCGGGAGGGGACCTCCTACGAGCAGTACTTC.

This clonotype was recorded many times. The rearrangement links TRBV12-3 or TRBV12-4 to TRBJ2-1; D remains ambiguous. The CDR3 length is 12 residues. The ends were cut back, 4 bases at V and 10 bases at J, with 11 bases in the middle. This CDR3 is CASSSLSGEQFF. CDR3 sequence (DNA): TGTGCCAGCAGTTCCCTTAGTGGAGAGCAGTTCTTC.

This clonotype showed up many times. CDR3 coding DNA: TGTGCCAGGGGCAGGGGGGAAGAGACCCAGTACTTC. Protein: CARGRGEETQYF. V is TRBV6-1 and J is TRBJ2-5; possible D gene TRBD1, 7 bases. Trimming pared 9 bases from V and 3 bases from J, leaving 11 bases between. CDR3 length: 12 amino acids. The germline V gene has CDR1 MNHNS and CDR2 SASEGT.

This clonotype was recorded at least ten times. The V call is TRBV5-6, the J call TRBJ1-1; D is undetermined. Germline loops: CDR1 SGHDT, CDR2 YYEEEE. The CDR3 has 14 residues. Trimming removed 2 bases at V and 0 bases at J, with 8 bases between. CDR3 DNA sequence: TGTGCCAGCAGCTTTAGGGTGATGAACACTGAAGCTTTCTTT. Translating it yields CASSFRVMNTEAFF.

This sequence joins TRBV7-2 and TRBJ2-3; TRBD1 matches 9 bases. Germline loops: CDR1 SGHTA, CDR2 FQGNSA. V shed 4 bases, J shed 6 bases, and the junction held 14 bases outside the gene matches. The CDR3 has 17 amino acids. The CDR3 protein is CASSSATGGAFMDTQYF. In nucleotides, the CDR3 is TGTGCCAGCAGCTCCGCCACAGGGGGCGCTTTCATGGATACGCAGTATTTT.